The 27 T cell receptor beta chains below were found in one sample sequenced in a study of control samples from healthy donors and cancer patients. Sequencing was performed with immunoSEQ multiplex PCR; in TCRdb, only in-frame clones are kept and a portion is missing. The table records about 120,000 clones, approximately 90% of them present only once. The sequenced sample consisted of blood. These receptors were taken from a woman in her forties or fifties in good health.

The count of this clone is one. CDR3 sequence (DNA): TGTGCCAGCAGAACTACAGGGAAGAATCAGCCCCAGCATTTT. Residues: CASRTTGKNQPQHF. V usage is TRBV6-6 and J usage is TRBJ1-5; possibly TRBD1 for D (6 bases). The CDR3 extends over 14 amino acids. The ends were cut back, 6 bases at V and 4 bases at J, with 13 bases in the middle. The germline CDR1 and CDR2 sequences are MNHNY and SVGAGI (reference sequence).

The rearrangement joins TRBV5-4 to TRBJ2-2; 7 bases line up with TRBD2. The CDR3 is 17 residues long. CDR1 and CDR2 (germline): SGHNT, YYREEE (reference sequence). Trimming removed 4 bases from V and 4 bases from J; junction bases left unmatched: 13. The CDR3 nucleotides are TGTGCCAGCAGCCCCCTTGGGAGGGGTAGCACCACCGGGGAGCTGTTTTTT. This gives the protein CASSPLGRGSTTGELFF.

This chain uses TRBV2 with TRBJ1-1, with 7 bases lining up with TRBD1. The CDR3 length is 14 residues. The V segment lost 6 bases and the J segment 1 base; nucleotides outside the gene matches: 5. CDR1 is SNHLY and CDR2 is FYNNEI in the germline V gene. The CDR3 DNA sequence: TGTGCCAGCAGCCCCCGGGACAGGAACACTGAAGCTTTCTTT. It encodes CASSPRDRNTEAFF. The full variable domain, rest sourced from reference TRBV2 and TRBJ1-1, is EPEVTQTPSHQVTQMGQEVILRCVPISNHLYFYWYRQILGQKVEFLVSFYNNEISEKSEIFDDQFSVERPDGSNFTLKIRSTKLEDSAMYFCASSPRDRNTEAFFGQGTRLTVV.

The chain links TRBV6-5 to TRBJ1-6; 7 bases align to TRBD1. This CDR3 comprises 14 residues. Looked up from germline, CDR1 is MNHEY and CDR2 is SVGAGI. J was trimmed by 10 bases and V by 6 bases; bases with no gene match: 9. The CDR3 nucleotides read TGTGCCAGCAGAGAGACGACAGGGTTGTCACCCCTCCACTTT. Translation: CASRETTGLSPLHF.

The CDR3 spells CASSLVRLVVYNEQFF. In DNA, the CDR3 is TGTGCCAGCAGCTTAGTTCGTCTCGTTGTCTACAATGAGCAGTTCTTC. V is TRBV7-2 and J is TRBJ2-1; no definite D call. V was trimmed by 1 base and J by 3 bases, leaving 13 bases between them. Per the germline V gene, CDR1 is SGHTA and CDR2 is FQGNSA. This CDR3 is 16 amino acids long.

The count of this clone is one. The CDR3 loop is CSASWVSGITDTQYF. The DNA for the CDR3 is TGCAGTGCTAGTTGGGTTAGCGGGATCACAGATACGCAGTATTTT. V is TRBV20-1 and J is TRBJ2-3; 8 bases agree with TRBD2. CDR1 and CDR2 from the germline V gene are DFQATT and SNEGSKA (reference sequence). Unmatched junction bases numbered 7, after V lost 3 bases and J lost 2 bases. The CDR3 sequence is 15 residues long.

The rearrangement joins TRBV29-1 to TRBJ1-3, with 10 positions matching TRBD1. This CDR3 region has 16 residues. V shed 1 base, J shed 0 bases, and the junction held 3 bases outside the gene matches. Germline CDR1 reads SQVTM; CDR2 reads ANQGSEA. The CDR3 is CSVEGGQGSSGNTIYF. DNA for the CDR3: TGCAGCGTTGAAGGGGGACAGGGGAGCTCTGGAAACACCATATATTTT.

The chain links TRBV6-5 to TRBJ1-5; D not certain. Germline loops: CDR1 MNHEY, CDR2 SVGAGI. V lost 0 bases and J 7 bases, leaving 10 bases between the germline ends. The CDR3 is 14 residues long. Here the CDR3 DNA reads TGTGCCAGCAGTTACTCGATTTCAGGACAGCCCCAGCATTTT. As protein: CASSYSISGQPQHF.

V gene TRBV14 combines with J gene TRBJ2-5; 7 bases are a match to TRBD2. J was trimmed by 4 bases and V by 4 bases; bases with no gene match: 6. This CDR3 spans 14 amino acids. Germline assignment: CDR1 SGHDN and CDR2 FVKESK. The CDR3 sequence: CASSRWGGRETQYF. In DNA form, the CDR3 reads TGTGCCAGCAGCCGATGGGGGGGTCGAGAGACCCAGTACTTC.

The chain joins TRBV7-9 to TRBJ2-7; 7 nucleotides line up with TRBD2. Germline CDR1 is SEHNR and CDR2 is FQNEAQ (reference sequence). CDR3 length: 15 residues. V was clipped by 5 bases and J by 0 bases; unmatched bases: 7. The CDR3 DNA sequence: TGTGCCAGCAGCCAGCAGCGGGGTTTCTCCTACGAGCAGTACTTC. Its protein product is CASSQQRGFSYEQYF.

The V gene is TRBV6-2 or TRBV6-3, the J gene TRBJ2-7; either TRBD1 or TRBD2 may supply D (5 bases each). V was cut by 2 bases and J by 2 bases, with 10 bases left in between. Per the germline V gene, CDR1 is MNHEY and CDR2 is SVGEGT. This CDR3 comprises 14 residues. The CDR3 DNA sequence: TGTGCCAGCAGTTACAGGGACGGAACCTACGAGCAGTACTTC. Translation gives CASSYRDGTYEQYF.

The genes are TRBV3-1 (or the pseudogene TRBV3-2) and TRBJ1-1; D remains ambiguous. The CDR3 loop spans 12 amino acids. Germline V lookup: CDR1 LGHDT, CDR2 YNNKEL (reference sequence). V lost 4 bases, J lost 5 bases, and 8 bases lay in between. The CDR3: CASSPPGTEAFF. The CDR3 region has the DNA TGTGCCAGCAGCCCCCCCGGTACTGAAGCTTTCTTT.

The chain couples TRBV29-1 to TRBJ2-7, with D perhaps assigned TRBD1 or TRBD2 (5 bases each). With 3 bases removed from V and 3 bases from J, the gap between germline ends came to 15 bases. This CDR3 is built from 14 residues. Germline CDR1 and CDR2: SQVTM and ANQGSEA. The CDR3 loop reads CSVEETGPNYEQYF. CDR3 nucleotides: TGCAGCGTTGAGGAGACGGGGCCCAACTACGAGCAGTACTTC.

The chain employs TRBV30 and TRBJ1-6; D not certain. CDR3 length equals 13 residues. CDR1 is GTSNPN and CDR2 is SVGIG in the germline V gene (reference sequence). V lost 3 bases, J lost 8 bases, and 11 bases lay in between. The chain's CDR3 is CAWRIPSDSPLHF. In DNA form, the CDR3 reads TGTGCCTGGAGAATCCCCAGCGATTCACCCCTCCACTTT.

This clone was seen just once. The CDR3 region is CASSQGGSGELFF. In DNA, the CDR3 is TGCGCCAGCAGCCAAGGCGGGTCCGGGGAGCTGTTTTTT. The V gene is TRBV4-1, the J gene TRBJ2-2; D is possibly TRBD2 (5 bases). V was cut by 1 base and J by 6 bases, with 6 bases left in between. CDR1 and CDR2 from the germline V gene are MGHRA and YSYEKL. This CDR3 has 13 residues.

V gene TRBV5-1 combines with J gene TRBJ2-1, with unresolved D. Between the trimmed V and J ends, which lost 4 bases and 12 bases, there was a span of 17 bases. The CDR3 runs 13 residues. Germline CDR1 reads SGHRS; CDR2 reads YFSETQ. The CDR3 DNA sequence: TGCGCCAGCAGCCCTGGGTCTTCCCAAAGGCAGTTCTTC. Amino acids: CASSPGSSQRQFF.

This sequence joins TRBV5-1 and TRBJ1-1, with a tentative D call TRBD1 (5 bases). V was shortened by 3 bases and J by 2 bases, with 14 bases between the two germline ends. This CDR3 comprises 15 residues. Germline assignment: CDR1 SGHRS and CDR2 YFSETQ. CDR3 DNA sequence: TGCGCCAGCAGCTATCAGGGTCAGGGAAACACTGAAGCTTTCTTT. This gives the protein CASSYQGQGNTEAFF.

CDR3 loop: CASRTDFGSEAFF. The CDR3 DNA sequence: TGTGCCAGTCGGACAGACTTCGGGTCCGAAGCTTTCTTT. The gene calls are TRBV6-5 and TRBJ1-1; weak D call: TRBD1 (6 bases). CDR1 is MNHEY and CDR2 is SVGAGI in the germline V gene. V lost 9 bases, J lost 8 bases, and 19 bases lay in between. The CDR3 totals 13 residues.

This chain's CDR3 is CASSLDPEAKLFF. For the CDR3, the DNA is TGTGCCAGCAGCTTAGACCCGGAAGCTAAACTGTTTTTT. The J gene is TRBJ1-4, the V gene TRBV11-1, with D unresolved. The CDR3 consists of 13 residues. V was cut by 1 base and J by 11 bases, with 11 bases left in between. Germline V lookup: CDR1 SGHAT, CDR2 FQDESV (reference sequence).

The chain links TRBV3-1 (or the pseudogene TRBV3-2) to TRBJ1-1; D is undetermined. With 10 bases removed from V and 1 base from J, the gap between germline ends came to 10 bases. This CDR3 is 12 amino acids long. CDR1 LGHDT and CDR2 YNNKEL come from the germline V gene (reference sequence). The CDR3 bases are TGTGCCACCGGATGGGGGAACACTGAAGCTTTCTTT. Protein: CATGWGNTEAFF.

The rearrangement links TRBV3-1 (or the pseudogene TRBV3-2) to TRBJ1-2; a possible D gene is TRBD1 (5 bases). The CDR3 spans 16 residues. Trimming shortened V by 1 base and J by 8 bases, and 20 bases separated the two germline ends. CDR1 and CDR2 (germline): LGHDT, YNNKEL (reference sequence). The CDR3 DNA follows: TGTGCCAGCAGCCAAGTTAACAGGTACGAGAATCGAGGCTACACCTTC. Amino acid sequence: CASSQVNRYENRGYTF.

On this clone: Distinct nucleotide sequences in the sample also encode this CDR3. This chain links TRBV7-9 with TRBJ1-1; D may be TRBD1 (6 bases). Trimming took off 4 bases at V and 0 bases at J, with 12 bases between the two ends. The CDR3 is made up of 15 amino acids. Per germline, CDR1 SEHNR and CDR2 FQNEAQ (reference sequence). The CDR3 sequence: CASSSPTGMNTEAFF. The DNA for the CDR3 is TGTGCCAGCAGCTCCCCGACAGGCATGAACACTGAAGCTTTCTTT.

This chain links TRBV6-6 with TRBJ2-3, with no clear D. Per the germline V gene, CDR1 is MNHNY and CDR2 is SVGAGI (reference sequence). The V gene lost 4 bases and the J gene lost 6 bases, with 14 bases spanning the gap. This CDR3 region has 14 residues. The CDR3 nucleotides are TGTGCCAGCAGTTTGGGCCGACCCGGGGATACGCAGTATTTT. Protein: CASSLGRPGDTQYF.

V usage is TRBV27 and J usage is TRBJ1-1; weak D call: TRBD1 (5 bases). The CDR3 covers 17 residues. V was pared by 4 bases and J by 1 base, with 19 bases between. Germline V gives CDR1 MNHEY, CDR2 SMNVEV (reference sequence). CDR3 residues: CASSSLLTTDKNTEAFF. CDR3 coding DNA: TGTGCCAGCAGTTCATTACTTACGACAGACAAGAACACTGAAGCTTTCTTT.

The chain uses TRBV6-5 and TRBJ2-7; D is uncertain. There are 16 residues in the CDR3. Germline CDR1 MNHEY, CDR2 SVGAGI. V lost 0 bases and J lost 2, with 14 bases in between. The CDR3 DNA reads TGTGCCAGCAGTTACTCATCGGCCCTAAAAACCTACGAGCAGTACTTC. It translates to CASSYSSALKTYEQYF.

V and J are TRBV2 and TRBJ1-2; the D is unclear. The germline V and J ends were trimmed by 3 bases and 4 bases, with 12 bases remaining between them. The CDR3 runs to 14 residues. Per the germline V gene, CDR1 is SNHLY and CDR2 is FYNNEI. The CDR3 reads CASSDFAVLYGYTF. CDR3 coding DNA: TGTGCCAGCAGTGATTTTGCAGTGCTCTATGGCTACACCTTC. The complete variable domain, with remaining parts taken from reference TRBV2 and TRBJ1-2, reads EPEVTQTPSHQVTQMGQEVILRCVPISNHLYFYWYRQILGQKVEFLVSFYNNEISEKSEIFDDQFSVERPDGSNFTLKIRSTKLEDSAMYFCASSDFAVLYGYTFGSGTRLTVV.

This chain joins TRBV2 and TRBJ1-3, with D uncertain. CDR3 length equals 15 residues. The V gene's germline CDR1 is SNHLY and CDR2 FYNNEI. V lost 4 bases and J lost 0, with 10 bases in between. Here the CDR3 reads CASSGRTVSGNTIYF. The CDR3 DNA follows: TGTGCCAGCAGTGGTCGGACGGTCTCTGGAAACACCATATATTTT.